The present T cell receptor beta chain was sequenced within a study of cytomegalovirus exposure and HLA in healthy donors. CDR1 is LGHNA, CDR2 YNFKEQ, per germline. The V segment lost 3 bases and the J segment 4 bases; nucleotides outside the gene matches: 2. The CDR3 sequence is 14 residues long. Method: immunoSEQ multiplex PCR; TCRdb's copy keeps in-frame clones and lacks some. This sample has about 140,000 clones, with more than 85% found just once. The chain has TRBV4-2 and TRBJ1-1; 10 bases fit TRBD1. Sequenced input: PBMCs. The receptor's source is a young man in good health and CMV-seropositive. The CDR3 region has the DNA TGTGCCAGCAGCCATCGGGACAGGGGCACTGAAGCTTTCTTT. It specifies CASSHRDRGTEAFF.